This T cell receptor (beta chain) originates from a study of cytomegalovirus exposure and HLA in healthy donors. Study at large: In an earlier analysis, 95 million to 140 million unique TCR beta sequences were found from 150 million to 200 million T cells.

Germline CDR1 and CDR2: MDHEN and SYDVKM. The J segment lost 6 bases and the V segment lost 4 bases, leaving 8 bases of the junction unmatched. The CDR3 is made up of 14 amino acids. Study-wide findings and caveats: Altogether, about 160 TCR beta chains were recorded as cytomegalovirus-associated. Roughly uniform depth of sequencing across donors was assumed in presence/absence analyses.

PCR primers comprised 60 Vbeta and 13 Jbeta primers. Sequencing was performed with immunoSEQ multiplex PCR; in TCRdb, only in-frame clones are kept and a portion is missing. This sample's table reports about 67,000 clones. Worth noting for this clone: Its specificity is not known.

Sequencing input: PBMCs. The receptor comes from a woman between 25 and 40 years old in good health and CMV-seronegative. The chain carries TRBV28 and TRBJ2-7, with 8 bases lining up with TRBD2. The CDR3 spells CASSSPGLGGEQYF. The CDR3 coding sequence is TGTGCCAGCAGTTCACCGGGACTAGGAGGCGAGCAGTACTTC.